The 11 T cell receptor beta chains in this list originate from one sample, sequenced in a study of T cells in Graves' hyperthyroidism and ophthalmopathy (dated by TCRdb to the late 2010s). To prepare the library, multiplex PCR was applied. Sequencing was performed on an Illumina HiSeq 2000. The TCR beta CDR3 regions were amplified from the RNA transcripts. The TCR CDR3 was subjected to a first round of RT-PCR using the HTBI primer set and the Qiagen OneStep RT-PCR kit. TCRdb cleaned the public reads at Q25 with fastp, built clones with MiXCR and kept in-frame beta chains. Each CDR3 protein gets just one entry, which takes the most common genes and DNA from the rows behind it. In all, the sample holds about 330,000 distinct CDR3 sequences, and about 13% of those were seen once. Around 32% of the sample belongs to the ten largest clones. What was sequenced was blood. Receptor source: a woman in her 40s with Graves' ophthalmopathy.

In this sample, this clonotype turned up a few times. In nucleotides, the CDR3 is TGTGCCAGCAGCTCCAACCCCGGCAGTGACTATGGCTACACCTTC. Its translation: CASSSNPGSDYGYTF. The rearrangement joins TRBV5-8 to TRBJ1-2; D call uncertain. The CDR3 is 15 residues long. V was trimmed by 3 bases and J by 3 bases, leaving 15 bases between them. Per germline, CDR1 SGHTS and CDR2 YDEGEE.

This clonotype was detected many times. V is TRBV2 and J is TRBJ2-7, with D uncertain. Germline CDR1 reads SNHLY; CDR2 reads FYNNEI. The CDR3 runs 11 residues. Trimming shortened V by 6 bases and J by 3 bases, and 6 bases separated the two germline ends. For the CDR3, the DNA is TGTGCCAGCAGGGACGGCTACGAGCAGTACTTC. It encodes CASRDGYEQYF.

This clonotype was recorded many times. This chain joins TRBV4-1 and TRBJ2-1; tentatively, D is TRBD1 (7 bases). The V end was cut by 6 bases, the J end by 8 bases, with 17 bases between. The CDR3 covers 14 residues. CDR1 and CDR2 from the germline V gene are MGHRA and YSYEKL. The CDR3 region is CASRSGGIGDEQFF. As DNA, the CDR3 is TGCGCCAGCAGATCAGGGGGGATAGGGGATGAGCAGTTCTTC.

As regards this clonotype: A much bigger clone sits one base away, suggesting this may be a read error. The J gene is TRBJ1-2, the V gene TRBV5-1, with D maybe TRBD1 (6 bases). The germline CDR1 and CDR2 sequences are SGHRS and YFSETQ. The CDR3 spans 15 residues. The CDR3 DNA reads as TGCGCCAGCAGGTCCGACAGGCAAAGGGCCTATGGCTACGCCTTC. Translation gives CASRSDRQRAYGYAF.

There are many counts of this clonotype. The rearrangement uses TRBV7-2 and TRBJ2-7; D remains unclear. V gave up 1 base and J gave up 1 base, with 8 bases separating them. This CDR3 has 14 amino acids. Germline CDR1 and CDR2: SGHTA and FQGNSA. The CDR3 nucleotides are TGTGCCAGCAGCTTAGAGTACAGTTCCTACGAGCAGTACTTC. Its protein is CASSLEYSSYEQYF.

This clonotype was detected only a few times. The chain joins TRBV5-8 to TRBJ1-6; 10 nucleotides line up with TRBD1. The germline V gene encodes CDR1 SGHTS and CDR2 YDEGEE. V lost 1 base and J lost 7; bases outside the gene matches: 5. The CDR3 consists of 16 residues. The CDR3 reads CASSLRDRGINSPLHF. The CDR3, as DNA: TGTGCCAGCAGCTTGCGGGACAGGGGAATCAATTCACCCCTCCACTTT.

This clonotype was seen a handful of times. The V and J genes are TRBV27 and TRBJ2-3; no firm D call. Trimming removed 5 bases from V and 5 bases from J, with 23 bases in between. Germline V gene sequence: CDR1 MNHEY, CDR2 SMNVEV (reference sequence). The CDR3 totals 17 residues. The CDR3 reads CASSPPFWAKSVDTQYF. CDR3 DNA sequence: TGTGCCAGCAGTCCCCCGTTTTGGGCTAAAAGTGTAGATACGCAGTATTTT.

Ten or more counts support this clonotype. This chain uses TRBV6-1 with TRBJ2-1; unclear D gene. The V gene lost 1 base and the J gene lost 4 bases, with 11 bases spanning the gap. Germline CDR1 reads MNHNS; CDR2 reads SASEGT. This CDR3 has 15 amino acids. The chain's CDR3 is CASSEVVIGYNEQFF. The CDR3 DNA sequence: TGTGCCAGCAGTGAAGTGGTAATAGGGTACAATGAGCAGTTCTTC.

This clonotype was detected many times. This sequence joins TRBV28 and TRBJ2-7; D is unresolved. Trimming cost V 8 bases and J 7 bases, with 12 bases left between them. Looked up from germline, CDR1 is MDHEN and CDR2 is SYDVKM. The CDR3 consists of 11 residues. The chain's CDR3 is CASRSFGEQYF. CDR3 sequence (DNA): TGTGCCAGCCGTTCCTTTGGGGAGCAGTACTTC.

This clonotype was counted at least ten times. The chain is built from TRBV7-2 and TRBJ2-2; D is unresolved. CDR1 is SGHTA, CDR2 FQGNSA, per germline. The length of the CDR3 is 15 residues. The germline V and J ends were trimmed by 2 bases and 6 bases, with 13 bases remaining between them. The CDR3 is CASSLRPVGAGELFF. CDR3 nucleotide sequence: TGTGCCAGCAGCTTACGGCCAGTTGGGGCCGGGGAGCTGTTTTTT.

The chain recombines TRBV2 with TRBJ2-5; D call uncertain. This CDR3 is 13 amino acids long. The V end was cut by 5 bases, the J end by 0 bases, with 7 bases between. Germline CDR1 and CDR2: SNHLY and FYNNEI. The CDR3 DNA is TGTGCCAGCAGTATCGGGTACCAAGAGACCCAGTACTTC. Translating it yields CASSIGYQETQYF.